A selection of T cell receptor beta chains follows, all from one sample in a study of early T cells in non-severe SARS-CoV-2 infection. TCRdb processed the 5' RACE reads anew with MiXCR; each CDR3 protein has one entry. The data hold approximately 41,000 distinct CDR3 sequences, with about 4.5% observed a single time. The sequenced sample consisted of whole blood. These receptors were taken from an adult who was a healthcare worker with PCR-confirmed SARS-CoV-2 infection or an uninfected control (not recorded which). Both conserved end residues are trimmed from each CDR3. The order of the fields is V gene, J gene, CDR3 protein.

v_call: TRBV10-3; j_call: TRBJ2-1; cdr3_aa: AISDLVVERNEQF
v_call: TRBV7-3; j_call: TRBJ2-6; cdr3_aa: ASSRGAGGANVLT
v_call: TRBV7-9; j_call: TRBJ2-5; cdr3_aa: ASSLAISETQY
v_call: TRBV2; j_call: TRBJ1-2; cdr3_aa: ASSDDRDGYGYT
v_call: TRBV9; j_call: TRBJ2-1; cdr3_aa: ASSGGIHGTGDYNEQF
v_call: TRBV5-4; j_call: TRBJ1-1; cdr3_aa: ASSSDMNTEAF
v_call: TRBV7-9; j_call: TRBJ1-2; cdr3_aa: ASSRGTPAEGYT
v_call: TRBV13; j_call: TRBJ2-2; cdr3_aa: ASSSGGADTGELF
v_call: TRBV6-5; j_call: TRBJ1-3; cdr3_aa: ASRQGDGNTIY
v_call: TRBV10-2; j_call: TRBJ2-1; cdr3_aa: ASSDHTDRGEQF
v_call: TRBV7-3; j_call: TRBJ2-5; cdr3_aa: ASSLKRGETQY
v_call: TRBV4-1; j_call: TRBJ1-3; cdr3_aa: ASSQGTVSGNTIY
v_call: TRBV19; j_call: TRBJ2-7; cdr3_aa: ASSRRQGVSYEQY
v_call: TRBV2; j_call: TRBJ2-1; cdr3_aa: ASTPRTSGYNEQF
v_call: TRBV3-1; j_call: TRBJ1-1; cdr3_aa: ASSNRAEAF
v_call: TRBV9; j_call: TRBJ2-1; cdr3_aa: ASSVGNSGGPYNEQF
v_call: TRBV30; j_call: TRBJ1-6; cdr3_aa: AWSLQWTAAANSPLH
v_call: TRBV5-1; j_call: TRBJ2-7; cdr3_aa: ASKKTANSYEQY
v_call: TRBV7-9; j_call: TRBJ1-6; cdr3_aa: ASSSQGLSAPYSPLH
v_call: TRBV6-5; j_call: TRBJ2-2; cdr3_aa: ASSYRRSGELF
v_call: TRBV4-1; j_call: TRBJ2-5; cdr3_aa: ASSQDGAAGTLQETQY
v_call: TRBV27; j_call: TRBJ2-7; cdr3_aa: ASSLLGQGYEQY
v_call: TRBV7-9; j_call: TRBJ1-4; cdr3_aa: ASSLAGTGGYEKLF
v_call: TRBV7-2; j_call: TRBJ2-3; cdr3_aa: ASSPGKSTDTQY
v_call: TRBV7-9; j_call: TRBJ2-1; cdr3_aa: ASSQSYRGEQF
v_call: TRBV6-6; j_call: TRBJ2-7; cdr3_aa: ASSGGYEQY
v_call: TRBV6-5; j_call: TRBJ2-3; cdr3_aa: ASSYLLAGVYTQY
v_call: TRBV6-6; j_call: TRBJ1-6; cdr3_aa: ASSYGAGDSPLH